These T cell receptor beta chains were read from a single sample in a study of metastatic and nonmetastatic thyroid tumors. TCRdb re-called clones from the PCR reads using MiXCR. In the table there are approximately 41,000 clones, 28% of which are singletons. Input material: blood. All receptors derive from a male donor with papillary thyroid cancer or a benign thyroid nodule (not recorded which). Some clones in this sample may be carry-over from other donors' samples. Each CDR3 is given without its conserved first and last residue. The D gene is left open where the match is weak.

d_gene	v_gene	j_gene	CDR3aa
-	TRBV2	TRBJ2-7	ATHRDGSAYEQY